The source of this T cell receptor (beta chain) is a study of response to subunit inactivated influenza vaccine. The CDR3 is 12 residues long. Looked up from germline, CDR1 is SGHRS and CDR2 is YFSETQ. Trimming stripped 4 bases from V and 6 bases from J, with 11 bases between. This clonotype was observed at least ten times. What it binds is unknown. In TCRdb, the RT-PCR reads were re-called with MiXCR into one record per CDR3 protein. The sample records around 570,000 distinct CDR3 sequences, approximately 7.1% being singletons. Study-level results: It was the authors' suggestion that each seasonal influenza vaccination recruits few new T cells.

The sequence was collected from a man between 50 and 75 years old who received an inactivated influenza vaccine. V and J are TRBV5-1 and TRBJ2-7, with a tentative D call TRBD1 (6 bases). Sample: PBMCs from blood, taken around 25 months after vaccination. Here the CDR3 reads CASSAQGLEQYF. DNA of the CDR3: TGCGCCAGCAGCGCCCAGGGGCTCGAGCAGTACTTC.